Below are 19 T cell receptor beta chains sequenced from a single sample in a study of identical twins. One entry per CDR3 protein, called by TCRdb with MiXCR from the 5' RACE reads. The sample includes some 690,000 distinct CDR3 sequences, roughly 20% of them seen just once. This sample was shared with a second study, whose subject was T cells expressing NK-cell markers.

The specimen sequenced was PBMCs. Receptors were obtained from a woman between 18 and 29 years old in good health.

V is TRBV12-3 or TRBV12-4 and J is TRBJ1-4; no clear D. This CDR3 has 14 amino acids. The germline V and J ends were trimmed by 0 bases and 9 bases, with 11 bases remaining between them. In DNA form, the CDR3 reads TGTGCCAGCAGTTTAGCCGGGCTGGGGAAAAAACTGTTTTTT. It is translated as CASSLAGLGKKLFF.

In its sample, this clonotype was seen a few times. The rearrangement links TRBV9 to TRBJ1-1; D remains unclear. Looked up from germline, CDR1 is SGDLS and CDR2 is YYNGEE. The CDR3 length is 13 residues. The V end was cut by 3 bases, the J end by 4 bases, with 10 bases between. The CDR3: CASSGGTGTEAFF. The CDR3 DNA sequence: TGTGCCAGCAGCGGAGGCACGGGCACTGAAGCTTTCTTT.

The rearrangement uses TRBV12-3 or TRBV12-4 and TRBJ1-1; 8 nucleotides line up with TRBD1. The CDR3 spans 12 residues. The V and J ends lost 9 bases and 7 bases, in that order; junction bases with no gene match: 7. CDR3 in DNA: TGTGCCAGTTTAGGGGGGACAGGTGAAGCTTTCTTT. Its translation is CASLGGTGEAFF.

The V gene is TRBV10-3, the J gene TRBJ2-1, with 7 bases identical to TRBD2. This CDR3 spans 14 amino acids. CDR1 is ENHRY, CDR2 SYGVKD, per germline. V gave up 3 bases and J gave up 1 base; unmatched junction bases: 0. CDR3 loop: CAISEAGSYNEQFF. The CDR3 nucleotides read TGTGCCATCAGTGAAGCGGGATCCTACAATGAGCAGTTCTTC.

J is TRBJ1-4 and V is TRBV20-1; no clear D. Trimming cost V 0 bases and J 7 bases, with 9 bases left between them. CDR1 is DFQATT and CDR2 is SNEGSKA in the germline V gene (reference sequence). The CDR3 has 13 residues. CDR3 sequence reads: CSARDGPVEKLFF. CDR3 sequence (DNA): TGCAGTGCTAGAGATGGCCCTGTTGAAAAACTGTTTTTT.

The rearrangement uses TRBV2 and TRBJ2-7; D could derive from TRBD1 or TRBD2 (7 bases each). Germline V lookup: CDR1 SNHLY, CDR2 FYNNEI. Between the trimmed V and J ends, which lost 6 bases and 10 bases, there was a span of 16 bases. The CDR3 totals 12 residues. The DNA of the CDR3 is TGTGCCAGCAGGATAACAGGGGAGGGACAGTACTTC. Translated: CASRITGEGQYF.

This clonotype was seen many times. The chain employs TRBV29-1 and TRBJ2-2; D gene ambiguous. The CDR3 spans 10 residues. Germline CDR1 SQVTM, CDR2 ANQGSEA. Trimming took 6 bases from V and 7 from J, leaving 6 bases between them. The CDR3 is CSVLRGELFF. DNA of the CDR3: TGCAGCGTCCTACGCGGGGAGCTGTTTTTT.

This clonotype has ten or more counts. The rearrangement joins TRBV20-1 to TRBJ2-1; 14 positions agree with TRBD2. CDR1 is DFQATT and CDR2 is SNEGSKA in the germline V gene (reference sequence). The CDR3 is made up of 14 amino acids. Trimming removed 6 bases from V and 8 bases from J; junction bases left unmatched: 6. Here the CDR3 DNA reads TGCAGTGCCAAGACTAGCGGGAGGGGGGATGAGCAGTTCTTC. Translation: CSAKTSGRGDEQFF.

J is TRBJ2-5 and V is TRBV7-2; D is uncertain. This CDR3 has 13 amino acids. The germline V gene has CDR1 SGHTA and CDR2 FQGNSA. V lost 5 bases to trimming and J lost 3 bases, with 10 bases between them. CDR3 protein: CASSIQREETQYF. The DNA for the CDR3 is TGTGCCAGCAGCATCCAAAGGGAAGAGACCCAGTACTTC.

The J gene is TRBJ2-5, the V gene TRBV7-8; 10 bases are a match to TRBD2. From germline, CDR1 is SGHVS and CDR2 FQNEAQ. V was pared by 4 bases and J by 3 bases, with 2 bases of the junction left unmatched. The CDR3 loop spans 14 amino acids. The CDR3 DNA is TGTGCCAGCAGCTCACTAGCGGGGAAAGAGACCCAGTACTTC. This translates into CASSSLAGKETQYF.

This clonotype was detected a few times. The J gene is TRBJ2-3, the V gene TRBV20-1; 10 nucleotides line up with TRBD2. The CDR3 runs to 16 residues. The J segment lost 1 base and the V segment lost 6 bases, leaving 10 bases of the junction unmatched. Per the germline V gene, CDR1 is DFQATT and CDR2 is SNEGSKA (reference sequence). The chain's CDR3 is CSATDLAGARTDTQYF. In nucleotides, the CDR3 is TGCAGTGCAACGGATCTAGCGGGAGCTCGCACAGATACGCAGTATTTT.

This clonotype was found a few times. The chain is built from TRBV12-3 or TRBV12-4 and TRBJ2-1; possibly TRBD2 for D (6 bases). This CDR3 has 16 residues. V lost 4 bases and J 4 bases, leaving 17 bases between the germline ends. The CDR3 region has the DNA TGTGCCAGCAGTTCCAAGAGATTGCGGGGTTACAATGAGCAGTTCTTC. Residues: CASSSKRLRGYNEQFF.

This rearrangement joins TRBV12-3 or TRBV12-4 to TRBJ2-1, with 7 nucleotides matching TRBD2. The CDR3 covers 15 residues. V lost 7 bases, J lost 8 bases, and 14 bases stayed unmatched. CDR3 in DNA: TGTGCCAGCACCACGATACGGACTAGTATCGATGAGCAGTTCTTC. Protein: CASTTIRTSIDEQFF.

This chain joins TRBV5-5 and TRBJ2-1; D not resolved. Germline lookup yields CDR1 SGHKS and CDR2 YYEKEE (reference sequence). The CDR3 is 17 residues long. V was shortened by 1 base and J by 1 base, with 15 bases between the two germline ends. CDR3 amino acids: CASSLTLRKRSYNEQFF. The CDR3 DNA reads TGTGCCAGCAGCTTGACATTACGGAAGAGATCCTACAATGAGCAGTTCTTC.

The J gene is TRBJ2-5, the V gene TRBV3-1; a weak D match, TRBD2 (6 bases). Trimming stripped 8 bases from V and 4 bases from J, with 14 bases between. Looked up from germline, CDR1 is LGHDT and CDR2 is YNNKEL (reference sequence). The CDR3 contains 13 residues. The CDR3 is CASGTQGGETQYF. The CDR3 nucleotides are TGTGCCAGCGGTACCCAGGGAGGAGAGACCCAGTACTTC.

This clonotype was detected ten times or more. This chain uses TRBV20-1 with TRBJ2-1; D is uncertain. Germline CDR1 reads DFQATT; CDR2 reads SNEGSKA (reference sequence). V was shortened by 0 bases and J by 9 bases, with 6 bases between the two germline ends. The CDR3 is 11 residues long. CDR3 DNA sequence: TGCAGTGCTAGAGATCAAGTTGAGCAGTTCTTC. The encoded protein is CSARDQVEQFF.

In its sample, this clonotype was seen a few times. This sequence joins TRBV20-1 and TRBJ2-7, with D unclear. Germline loops: CDR1 DFQATT, CDR2 SNEGSKA (reference sequence). The CDR3 is 15 residues long. V shed 3 bases and J shed 2 bases, with 17 bases lying between them. CDR3 protein: CSASHLDRVTYEQYF. CDR3 DNA sequence: TGCAGTGCTAGTCACCTGGACCGGGTAACCTACGAGCAGTACTTC.

The rearrangement links TRBV12-3 or TRBV12-4 to TRBJ1-2, with 7 nucleotides matching TRBD1. This CDR3 region has 12 residues. The V gene end was trimmed by 6 bases and the J gene end by 12 bases; junction bases not matched to a gene: 10. For the CDR3, the DNA is TGTGCCAGCAGCCAGGGGGGGTGGACAAACACCTTC. It is translated as CASSQGGWTNTF.

The sample holds a few counts of this clonotype. The chain carries TRBV6-1 and TRBJ2-1, with TRBD2 identical over 10 bases. The CDR3 covers 17 residues. CDR1 is MNHNS, CDR2 SASEGT, per germline. J gave up 3 bases and V 5 bases, and 10 bases lay outside the gene matches. The DNA for the CDR3 is TGTGCCAGCAGTCGCAACGGACTAGCGGCAAACTACAATGAGCAGTTCTTC. This codes for CASSRNGLAANYNEQFF.